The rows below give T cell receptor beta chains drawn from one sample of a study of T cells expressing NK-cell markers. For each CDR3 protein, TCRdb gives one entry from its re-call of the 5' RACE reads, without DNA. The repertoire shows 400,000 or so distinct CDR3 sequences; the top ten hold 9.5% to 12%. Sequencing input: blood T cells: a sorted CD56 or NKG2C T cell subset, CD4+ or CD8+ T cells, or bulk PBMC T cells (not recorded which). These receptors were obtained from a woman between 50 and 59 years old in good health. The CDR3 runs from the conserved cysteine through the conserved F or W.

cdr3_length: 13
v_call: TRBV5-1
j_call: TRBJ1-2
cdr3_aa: CASSPGPSGGYTF

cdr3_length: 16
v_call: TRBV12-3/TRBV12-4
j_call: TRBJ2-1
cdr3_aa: CASSFPGPAPYNEQFF

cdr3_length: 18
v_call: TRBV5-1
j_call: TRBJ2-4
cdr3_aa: CASSLRSTSGLAKNIQYF

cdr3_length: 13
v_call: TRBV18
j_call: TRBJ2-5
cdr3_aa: CASLRQRKETQYF

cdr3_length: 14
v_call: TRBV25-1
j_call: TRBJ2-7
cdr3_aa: CASSEWRGTYEQYF

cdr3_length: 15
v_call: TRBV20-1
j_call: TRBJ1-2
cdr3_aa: CSARETTATNYGYTF

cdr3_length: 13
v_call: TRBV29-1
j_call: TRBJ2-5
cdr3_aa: CTKGVKGEETQYF

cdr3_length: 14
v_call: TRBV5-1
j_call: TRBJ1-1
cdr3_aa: CASSLARDRGKAFF

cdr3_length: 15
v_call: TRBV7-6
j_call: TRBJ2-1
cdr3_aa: CASSSTQRGYNEQFF

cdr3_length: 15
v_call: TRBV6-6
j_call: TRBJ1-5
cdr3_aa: CASSYLDASNQPQHF

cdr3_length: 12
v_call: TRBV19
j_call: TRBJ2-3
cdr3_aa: CASSPQGQPQYF

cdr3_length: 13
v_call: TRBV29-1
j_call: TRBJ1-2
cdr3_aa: CSVESVARGGYTF

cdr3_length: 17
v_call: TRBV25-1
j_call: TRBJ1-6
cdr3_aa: CASSKDRFGDGDSPLHF

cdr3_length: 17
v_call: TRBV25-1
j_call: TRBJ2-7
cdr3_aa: CASSERRIDSATYEQYF

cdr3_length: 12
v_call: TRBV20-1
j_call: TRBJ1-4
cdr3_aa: CSAWEPSEKLFF

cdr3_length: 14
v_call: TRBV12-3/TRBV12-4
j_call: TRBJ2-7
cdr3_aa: CASSQTGMSNEQYF

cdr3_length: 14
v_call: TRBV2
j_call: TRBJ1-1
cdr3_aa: CASSEEFQGTEAFF

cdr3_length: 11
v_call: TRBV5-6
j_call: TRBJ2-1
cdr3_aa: CATGQAYEQFF

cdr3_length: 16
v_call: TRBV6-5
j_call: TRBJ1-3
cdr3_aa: CASSYSRGTSGNTIYF

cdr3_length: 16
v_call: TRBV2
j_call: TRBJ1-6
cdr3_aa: CASSEAVNTQGSPLHF

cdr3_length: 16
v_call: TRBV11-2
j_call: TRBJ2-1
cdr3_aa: CASSLAGSGSYNEQFF

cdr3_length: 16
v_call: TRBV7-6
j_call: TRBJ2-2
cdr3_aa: CASSLGSSGSTGELFF

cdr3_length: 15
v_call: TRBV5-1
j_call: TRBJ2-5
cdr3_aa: CASSLRAGRQETQYF

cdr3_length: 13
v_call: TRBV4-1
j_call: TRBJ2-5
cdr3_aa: CASSHVLGETQYF

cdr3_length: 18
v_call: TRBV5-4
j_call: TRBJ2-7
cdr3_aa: CASSLGPTSGSLAYEQYF

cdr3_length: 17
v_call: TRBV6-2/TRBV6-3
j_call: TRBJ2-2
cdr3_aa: CASSPLGARFNTGELFF

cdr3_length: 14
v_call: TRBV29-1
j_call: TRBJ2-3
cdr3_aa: CSVEKGQSTDTQYF

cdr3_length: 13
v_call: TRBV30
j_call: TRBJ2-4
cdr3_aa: CAWSETGGWIQYF

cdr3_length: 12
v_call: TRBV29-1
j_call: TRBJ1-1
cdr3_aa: CSVLGENTEAFF

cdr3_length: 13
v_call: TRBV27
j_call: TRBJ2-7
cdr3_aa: CASSPGRNYEQYF

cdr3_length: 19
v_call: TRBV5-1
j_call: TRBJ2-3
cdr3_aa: CASSLEWSGRAAGTDTQYF

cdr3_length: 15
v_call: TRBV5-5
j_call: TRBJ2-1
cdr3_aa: CASSLLDRGQGEQFF

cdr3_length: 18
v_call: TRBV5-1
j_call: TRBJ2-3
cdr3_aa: CASSLEASGSEGTDTQYF